The rows below give T cell receptor beta chains drawn from one sample of a study of OX40 agonist ivuxolimab in advanced cancers. Clones were sequenced by immunoSEQ multiplex PCR, and TCRdb holds only the in-frame ones, with some missing. The sample carries 75,000 or so clones, 84% recorded once. The sequencing here drew on CD4+ or CD8+ T cells sorted from blood, taken in a trial of the OX40 agonist ivuxolimab. The source of these receptors is an adult with an advanced solid tumor such as melanoma, head and neck, liver or kidney cancer. CDR3s include the opening cysteine and the closing phenylalanine or tryptophan. D genes are given only for firm matches. Size is stated for part of the rows, as once, few or many counts, or as a class when the clone is expanded.

J | D | size | V | DNA | CDR3
TRBJ1-2 | TRBD1 | . | TRBV5-1 | TGCGCCAGCAGCCCACCTACAGGGGACGGTCTGGTTAGCTACACCTTC | CASSPPTGDGLVSYTF
TRBJ1-1 | . | . | TRBV6-1 | TGTGCCAGCAAAAGATCAGGGATTAACACTGAAGCTTTCTTT | CASKRSGINTEAFF
TRBJ2-1 | TRBD2 | . | TRBV4-1 | TGCGCCAGCAGCCAAGTACTAGCGGGGGGCTTCAATGAGCAGTTCTTC | CASSQVLAGGFNEQFF
TRBJ1-1 | . | . | TRBV5-1 | TGCGCCAGCAGCAATCCAGGGAGTCTCGGGAACACTGAAGCTTTCTTT | CASSNPGSLGNTEAFF
TRBJ2-3 | TRBD1 | . | TRBV27 | TGTGCCAGCAGTTTAGGGCCCGGGACAGGGGTGAATACGCAGTATTTT | CASSLGPGTGVNTQYF
TRBJ2-3 | . | . | TRBV30 | TGTGCCTGGAGTGTACCAGATACGCAGTATTTT | CAWSVPDTQYF
TRBJ1-5 | TRBD1 | . | TRBV19 | TGTGCCAGTCGACAGGGGGCTTCGGGCAATCAGCCCCAGCATTTT | CASRQGASGNQPQHF
TRBJ1-6 | . | . | TRBV6-4 | TGTGCCAGCAGCCGACAGGACTCCTATAATTCACCCCTCCACTTT | CASSRQDSYNSPLHF
TRBJ2-2 | . | . | TRBV16 | TGTGCCAGCAGCCAATTTAATGACAGATACGGGGAGCTGTTTTTT | CASSQFNDRYGELFF
TRBJ1-2 | . | . | TRBV9 | TGTGCCAGCAGCGTAGATCCGGGCCTGGGTGGTGGCTACACCTTC | CASSVDPGLGGGYTF
TRBJ2-5 | . | . | TRBV11-2 | TGTGCCAGCCTCTCACGATTTGGACAGATCCAAGAGACCCAGTACTTC | CASLSRFGQIQETQYF
TRBJ1-2 | . | . | TRBV21-1 | TGTGCCAGCAGCAAAGAGGGACGGAGCTATGGCTACACCTTC | CASSKEGRSYGYTF
TRBJ1-2 | TRBD1 | . | TRBV7-9 | TGTGCCAGCAGCCCACCCCCTACCCTGCAGGGGGCTAACTATGGCTACACCTTC | CASSPPPTLQGANYGYTF
TRBJ2-3 | TRBD1 | . | TRBV2 | TGTGCCAGCAGTGAACAGGGGCAGGGGGCAGATACGCAGTATTTT | CASSEQGQGADTQYF
TRBJ2-2 | . | . | TRBV6-5 | TGTGCCGCGCGGAGGGATCAAGGAACCGGGGAGCTGTTTTTT | CAARRDQGTGELFF
TRBJ1-2 | . | . | TRBV28 | TGTGCCAGCAGTTTAAGGGTTGAAGGCTACACCTTC | CASSLRVEGYTF
TRBJ2-5 | TRBD2 | . | TRBV27 | TGTGCCAGCAGTTCCGCGACTAGCGGCCAAGAGACCCAGTACTTC | CASSSATSGQETQYF
TRBJ1-5 | TRBD1 | . | TRBV6-6 | TGTGCCAGCAGTTACCCGAGGACAGGACAGCATTTT | CASSYPRTGQHF
TRBJ2-7 | . | . | TRBV30 | TGTGCCTGGAGTGTTCCAGGATTGGCCCGCTACGAGCAGTACTTC | CAWSVPGLARYEQYF
TRBJ1-6 | . | many | TRBV7-2 | TGTGCCAGCAGCTCACAGTTAGCCAATTCACCCCTCCACTTT | CASSSQLANSPLHF
TRBJ2-7 | . | . | TRBV29-1 | TGCAGCGTTGTCGGGCCCTACGAGCAGTACTTC | CSVVGPYEQYF
TRBJ1-1 | . | . | TRBV10-3 | TGTGCCATCAGATCCCCCCTTCGGGACACTGAAGCTTTCTTT | CAIRSPLRDTEAFF
TRBJ2-3 | . | . | TRBV7-9 | TGTGCCAGCAGCTTATCTGAGGGCGGGGCAGATACGCAGTATTTT | CASSLSEGGADTQYF
TRBJ2-1 | TRBD1 | . | TRBV7-6 | TGTGCCAGCAGCTTAGGGTCAGGGGGCATTGGCGATGAGCAGTTCTTC | CASSLGSGGIGDEQFF
TRBJ2-4 | TRBD1 | . | TRBV6-5 | TGTGCCAGCAGTTACTCGAGAGACAGGGTCAACATTCAGTACTTC | CASSYSRDRVNIQYF
TRBJ2-4 | TRBD1 | . | TRBV5-1 | TGCGCCAGCAGCGAGGTGGGACAGGGCGGCGGAAACATTCAGTACTTC | CASSEVGQGGGNIQYF
TRBJ1-5 | . | . | TRBV6-6 | TGTGCCAGCAGTTACTCGTGGACGGGTGATCAGCCCCAGCATTTT | CASSYSWTGDQPQHF
TRBJ2-1 | TRBD1 | . | TRBV28 | TGTGCCAGCAGTTTAGGGGACAGGGTCCTGGGAGGGCAGTTCTTC | CASSLGDRVLGGQFF
TRBJ1-5 | . | . | TRBV2 | TGTGCCAGCAGCGCGGACAGAGCTAGCAATCAGCCCCAGCATTTT | CASSADRASNQPQHF
TRBJ1-1 | . | . | TRBV20-1 | TGCAGTGCTAGAAAGCCTGAAGCTTTCTTT | CSARKPEAFF
TRBJ2-5 | TRBD2 | . | TRBV27 | TGTGCCAGCAGTACATTAGCGGGAGCAGGAGAGACCCAGTACTTC | CASSTLAGAGETQYF
TRBJ2-7 | . | . | TRBV11-2 | TGTGCCAGCAGTTTTAGCCTAGCGACCAGAGCCGACGAGCAGTACTTC | CASSFSLATRADEQYF
TRBJ2-7 | TRBD1 | . | TRBV27 | TGTGCCAGCAGTTTATCATGGACAGGCGGCGAGCAGTACTTC | CASSLSWTGGEQYF
TRBJ2-5 | . | once | TRBV27 | TGTGCCAGCAGTTTTCGTCCCTTCGGAGATCTACAAGAGACCCAGTACTTC | CASSFRPFGDLQETQYF
TRBJ1-2 | . | once | TRBV5-1 | TGCGCCAGCAGCTTGGAGAGGGGTGGGGATGGCTACACCTTC | CASSLERGGDGYTF
TRBJ2-7 | TRBD1 | . | TRBV5-4 | TGTGCCAGCAGCGGAGGACAGGGGGTGTACGAGCAGTACTTC | CASSGGQGVYEQYF
TRBJ2-7 | TRBD1 | once | TRBV7-7 | TGTGCCAGCAGCTTGGGGACAGAAGACTACGAGCAGTACTTC | CASSLGTEDYEQYF
TRBJ2-3 | TRBD2 | . | TRBV18 | TGTGCCAGCTCACCACTTCTAGCGGGAGGGGTAGATACGCAGTATTTT | CASSPLLAGGVDTQYF
TRBJ1-3 | . | once | TRBV7-6 | TGTGCCAGCAGCTTAGCCAGGGCCTCTGGAAACACCATATATTTT | CASSLARASGNTIYF
TRBJ1-3 | . | . | TRBV6-1 | TGTGCCACCCGACTGCTCTCTGGAAACACCATATATTTT | CATRLLSGNTIYF
TRBJ2-3 | . | . | TRBV5-1 | TGCGCCAGCAGCTGGGCAGATACGCAGTATTTT | CASSWADTQYF
TRBJ2-7 | . | . | TRBV25-1 | TGTGCCAGCAGTGACCCCTCTCAGGGTGACGAGCAGTACTTC | CASSDPSQGDEQYF
TRBJ1-5 | . | . | TRBV28 | TGTGCCAGCAGTCCATCCTTAGCCAATCAGCCCCAGCATTTT | CASSPSLANQPQHF
TRBJ2-7 | . | . | TRBV15 | TGTGCCACCAGCAGAGACTTGGGTCGGCGGCTCTCCTACGAGCAGTACTTC | CATSRDLGRRLSYEQYF
TRBJ2-3 | TRBD2 | . | TRBV30 | TGTGCCTGGCGGGGGGGGTTCGTCGGAGGGCCCCCAGATACGCAGTATTTT | CAWRGGFVGGPPDTQYF
TRBJ2-2 | TRBD2 | . | TRBV11-2 | TGTGCCAGCAGCTCCGCCGGGACTAGCGGGACCGGGGAGCTGTTTTTT | CASSSAGTSGTGELFF
TRBJ1-6 | TRBD1 | . | TRBV6-6 | TGTGCCAGCAGCAGCGGGACAGGGGTTTCACCCCTCCACTTT | CASSSGTGVSPLHF
TRBJ1-6 | . | few | TRBV28 | TGTGCCAGCAGTCTTTCGGGGTCACCCCTCCACTTT | CASSLSGSPLHF
TRBJ1-2 | TRBD1 | . | TRBV18 | TGTGCCAGCTCACCGGACAGGGGAGCTGGCTACACCTTC | CASSPDRGAGYTF
TRBJ2-1 | . | . | TRBV29-1 | TGCAGCGTTATCCGGGCACAGGGTGGAGATGAGCAGTTCTTC | CSVIRAQGGDEQFF
TRBJ1-1 | TRBD1 | few | TRBV5-1 | TGCGCCAGCAGCCGACAGGGAGGCGGCACTGAAGCTTTCTTT | CASSRQGGGTEAFF
TRBJ2-7 | . | . | TRBV10-2 | TGCGCCAGCAGTGAGTCAAGCTACGAGCAGTACTTC | CASSESSYEQYF
TRBJ2-1 | . | . | TRBV30 | TGTGCCTGGACAGACAGGTACTCCTACAATGAGCAGTTCTTC | CAWTDRYSYNEQFF
TRBJ1-5 | . | . | TRBV9 | TGTGCCAGCAGCGTAGGGGCTTACGGCAATCAGCCCCAGCATTTT | CASSVGAYGNQPQHF